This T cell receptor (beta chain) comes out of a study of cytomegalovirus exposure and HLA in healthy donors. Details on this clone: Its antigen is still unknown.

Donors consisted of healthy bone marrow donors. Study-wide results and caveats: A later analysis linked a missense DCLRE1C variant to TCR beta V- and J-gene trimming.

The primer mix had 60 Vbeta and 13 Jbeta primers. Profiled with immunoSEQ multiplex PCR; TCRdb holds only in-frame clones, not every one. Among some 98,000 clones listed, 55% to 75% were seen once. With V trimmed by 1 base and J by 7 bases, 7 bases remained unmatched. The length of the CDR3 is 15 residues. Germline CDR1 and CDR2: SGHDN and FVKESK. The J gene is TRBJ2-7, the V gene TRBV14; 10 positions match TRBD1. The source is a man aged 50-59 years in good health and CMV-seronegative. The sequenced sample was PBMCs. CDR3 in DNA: TGTGCCAGCAGCCAAGGGGGGACAGGGGTATTGGAGCAGTACTTC. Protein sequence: CASSQGGTGVLEQYF.